This T cell receptor (beta chain) was identified in a study of blood T cell repertoires in COVID-19. Study overall: Researchers got acute and convalescent COVID-19 samples from the United States, Italy and Spain. Nucleic acid was either cDNA or gDNA, and it came from T cells, B-cell-depleted T cells, or PBMCs.

Germline V CDR1 and CDR2: LGHNA, YNFKEQ. This CDR3 is built from 16 residues. V lost 6 bases and J lost 0, with 16 bases in between. Generated by immunoSEQ multiplex PCR, the TCRdb table keeps only in-frame clones and is missing some. The table has tens of thousands of clones, 80% to 90% seen once. The TCR was taken from a man aged 25-45 years with acute or convalescent COVID-19. V is TRBV4-2 and J is TRBJ2-3, with D possibly TRBD2 on 6 matching bases. The specimen sequenced was peripheral blood. The CDR3, as DNA: TGTGCCAGCAGAGAAACGGTTGCGGGGAGCACAGATACGCAGTATTTT. Translating it yields CASRETVAGSTDTQYF.